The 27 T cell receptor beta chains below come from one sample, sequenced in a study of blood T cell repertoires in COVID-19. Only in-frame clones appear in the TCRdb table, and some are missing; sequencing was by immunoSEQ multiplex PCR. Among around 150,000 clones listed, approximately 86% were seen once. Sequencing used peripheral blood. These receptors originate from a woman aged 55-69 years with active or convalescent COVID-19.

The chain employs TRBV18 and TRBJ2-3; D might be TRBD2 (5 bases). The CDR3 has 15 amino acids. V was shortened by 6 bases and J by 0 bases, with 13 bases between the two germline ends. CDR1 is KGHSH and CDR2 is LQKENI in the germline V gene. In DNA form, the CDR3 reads TGTGCCAGCTCCGAGGGAAGTAGAAGCACAGATACGCAGTATTTT. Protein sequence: CASSEGSRSTDTQYF.

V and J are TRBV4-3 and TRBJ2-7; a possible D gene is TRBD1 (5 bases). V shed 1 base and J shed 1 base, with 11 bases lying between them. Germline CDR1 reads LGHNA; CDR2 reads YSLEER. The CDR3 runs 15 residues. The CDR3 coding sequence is TGCGCCAGCAGCCAAGCGGCAGGGTTTTCCTACGAGCAGTACTTC. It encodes CASSQAAGFSYEQYF.

In nucleotides, the CDR3 is TGTGCCAGCAGCGTAGGACAGACTAGCACAGATACGCAGTATTTT. Translated, it gives CASSVGQTSTDTQYF. The chain links TRBV9 to TRBJ2-3; TRBD1 might be the D (5 bases). This CDR3 has 15 residues. The V gene's germline CDR1 is SGDLS and CDR2 YYNGEE. With 0 bases removed from V and 0 bases from J, the gap between germline ends came to 8 bases.

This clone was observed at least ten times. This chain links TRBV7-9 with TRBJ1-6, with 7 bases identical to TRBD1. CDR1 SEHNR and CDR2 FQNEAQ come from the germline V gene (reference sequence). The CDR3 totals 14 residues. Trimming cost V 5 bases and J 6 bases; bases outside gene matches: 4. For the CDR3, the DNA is TGTGCCAGCAGCCTGGGACAGATTAATTCACCCCTCCACTTT. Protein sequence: CASSLGQINSPLHF.

This CDR3 is CASSPGLAGGLETQYF. For the CDR3, the DNA is TGCGCCAGCAGCCCGGGACTAGCGGGGGGGCTGGAGACCCAGTACTTC. V and J are TRBV5-1 and TRBJ2-5; 16 bases are a match to TRBD2. This CDR3 is 16 amino acids long. V dropped 4 bases and J dropped 5; count of bases not matched to a gene: 5. Germline CDR1 SGHRS, CDR2 YFSETQ.

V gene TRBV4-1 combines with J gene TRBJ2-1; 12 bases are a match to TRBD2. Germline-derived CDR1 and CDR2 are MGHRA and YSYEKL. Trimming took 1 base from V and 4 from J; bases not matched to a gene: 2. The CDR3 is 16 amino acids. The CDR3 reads CASSQGLAGVYNEQFF. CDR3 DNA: TGCGCCAGCAGCCAAGGACTAGCGGGGGTATACAATGAGCAGTTCTTC.

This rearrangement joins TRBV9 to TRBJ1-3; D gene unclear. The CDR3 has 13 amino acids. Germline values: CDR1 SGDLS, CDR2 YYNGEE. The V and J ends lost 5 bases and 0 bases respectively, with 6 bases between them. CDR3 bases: TGTGCCAGCAGTGGGAGCTCTGGAAACACCATATATTTT. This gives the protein CASSGSSGNTIYF.

CDR3 in amino acids: CASSIEFPSAVLDSPLHF. The CDR3 coding sequence is TGTGCCAGTAGTATAGAGTTCCCCTCGGCGGTTTTGGATTCACCCCTCCACTTT. The J gene is TRBJ1-6, the V gene TRBV19; D unclear. Trimming removed 0 bases at V and 8 bases at J, with 20 bases between. From germline, CDR1 is LNHDA and CDR2 SQIVND (reference sequence). The CDR3 has 18 residues.

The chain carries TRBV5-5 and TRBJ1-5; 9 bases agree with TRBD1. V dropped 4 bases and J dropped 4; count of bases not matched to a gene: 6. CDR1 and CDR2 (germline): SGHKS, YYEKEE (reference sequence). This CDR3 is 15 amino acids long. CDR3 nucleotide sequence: TGTGCCAGCAGCGCGGACAGGGGTGGGAATCAGCCCCAGCATTTT. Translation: CASSADRGGNQPQHF. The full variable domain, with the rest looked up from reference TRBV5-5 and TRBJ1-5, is DAGVTQSPTHLIKTRGQQVTLRCSPISGHKSVSWYQQVLGQGPQFIFQYYEKEERGRGNFPDRFSARQFPNYSSELNVNALLLGDSALYLCASSADRGGNQPQHFGDGTRLSIL.

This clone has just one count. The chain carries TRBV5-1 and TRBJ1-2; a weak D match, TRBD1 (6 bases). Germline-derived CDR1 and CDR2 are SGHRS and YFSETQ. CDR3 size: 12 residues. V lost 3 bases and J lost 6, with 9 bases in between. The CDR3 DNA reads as TGCGCCAGCAGCTCACAGGGTAATGGCTACACCTTC. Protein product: CASSSQGNGYTF.

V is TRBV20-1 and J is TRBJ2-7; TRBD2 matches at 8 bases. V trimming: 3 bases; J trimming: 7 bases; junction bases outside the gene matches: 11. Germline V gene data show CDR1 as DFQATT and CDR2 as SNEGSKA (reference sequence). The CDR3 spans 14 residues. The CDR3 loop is CSASEVPGGREQYF. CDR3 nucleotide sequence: TGCAGTGCTAGTGAGGTGCCGGGGGGGAGGGAGCAGTACTTC.

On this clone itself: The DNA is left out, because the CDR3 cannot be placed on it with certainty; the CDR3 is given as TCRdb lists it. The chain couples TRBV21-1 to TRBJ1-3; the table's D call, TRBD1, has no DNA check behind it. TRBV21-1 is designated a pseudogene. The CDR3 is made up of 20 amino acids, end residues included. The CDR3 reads CASSKRSRGWGVGDGNTIYF.

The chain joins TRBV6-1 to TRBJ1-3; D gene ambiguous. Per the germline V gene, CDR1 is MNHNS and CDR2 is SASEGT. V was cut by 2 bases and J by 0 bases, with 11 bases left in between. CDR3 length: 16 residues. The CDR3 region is CASSEIAGNSGNTIYF. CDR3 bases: TGTGCCAGCAGTGAAATCGCGGGAAACTCTGGAAACACCATATATTTT.

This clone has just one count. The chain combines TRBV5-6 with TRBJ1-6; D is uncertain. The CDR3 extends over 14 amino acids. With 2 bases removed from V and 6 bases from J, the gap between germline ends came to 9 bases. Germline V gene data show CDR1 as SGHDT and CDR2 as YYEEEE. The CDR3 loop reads CASSFQVTNSPLHF. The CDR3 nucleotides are TGTGCCAGCAGCTTCCAGGTGACTAATTCACCCCTCCACTTT.

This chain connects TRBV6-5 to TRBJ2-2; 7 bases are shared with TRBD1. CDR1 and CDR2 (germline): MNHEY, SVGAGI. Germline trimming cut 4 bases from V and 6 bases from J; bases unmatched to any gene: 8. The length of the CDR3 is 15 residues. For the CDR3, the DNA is TGTGCCAGCAGTTTTGACAGGGATCAAGCCGGGGAGCTGTTTTTT. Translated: CASSFDRDQAGELFF.

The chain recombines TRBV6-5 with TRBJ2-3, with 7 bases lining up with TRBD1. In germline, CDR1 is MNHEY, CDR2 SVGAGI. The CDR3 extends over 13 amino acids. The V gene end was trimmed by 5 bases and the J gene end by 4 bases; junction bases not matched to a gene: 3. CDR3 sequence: CASSRGLADTQYF. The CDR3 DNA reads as TGTGCCAGCAGTAGGGGGCTAGCAGATACGCAGTATTTT.

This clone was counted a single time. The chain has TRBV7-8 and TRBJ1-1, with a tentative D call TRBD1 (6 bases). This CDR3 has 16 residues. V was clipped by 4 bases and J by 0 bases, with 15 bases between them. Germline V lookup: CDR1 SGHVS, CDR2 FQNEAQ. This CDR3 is CASSSSGQYVNTEAFF. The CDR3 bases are TGTGCCAGCAGCTCTTCAGGACAGTACGTGAACACTGAAGCTTTCTTT.

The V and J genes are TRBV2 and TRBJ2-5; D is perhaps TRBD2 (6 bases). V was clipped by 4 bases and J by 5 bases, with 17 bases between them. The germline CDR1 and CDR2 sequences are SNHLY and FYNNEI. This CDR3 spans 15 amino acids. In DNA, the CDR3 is TGTGCCAGCAGTGCCCGGGACTCTTATTCGGAGACCCAGTACTTC. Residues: CASSARDSYSETQYF. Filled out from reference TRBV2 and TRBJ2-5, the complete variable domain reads EPEVTQTPSHQVTQMGQEVILRCVPISNHLYFYWYRQILGQKVEFLVSFYNNEISEKSEIFDDQFSVERPDGSNFTLKIRSTKLEDSAMYFCASSARDSYSETQYFGPGTRLLVL.

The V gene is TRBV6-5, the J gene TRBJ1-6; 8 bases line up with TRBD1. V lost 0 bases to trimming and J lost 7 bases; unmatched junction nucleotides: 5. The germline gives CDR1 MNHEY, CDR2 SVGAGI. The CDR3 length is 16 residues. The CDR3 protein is CASSYSPGQGNSPLHF. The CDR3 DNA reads TGTGCCAGCAGTTACTCCCCCGGACAGGGAAATTCACCCCTCCACTTT.

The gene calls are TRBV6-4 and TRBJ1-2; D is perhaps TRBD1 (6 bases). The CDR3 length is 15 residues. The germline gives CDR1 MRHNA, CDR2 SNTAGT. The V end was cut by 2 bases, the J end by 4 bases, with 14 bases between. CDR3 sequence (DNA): TGTGCCAGCAGTGACCAACCGGGACATGGCTATGGCTACACCTTC. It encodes CASSDQPGHGYGYTF.

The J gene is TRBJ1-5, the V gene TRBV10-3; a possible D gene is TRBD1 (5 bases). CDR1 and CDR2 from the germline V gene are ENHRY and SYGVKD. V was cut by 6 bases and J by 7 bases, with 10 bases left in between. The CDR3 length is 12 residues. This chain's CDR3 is CAISGGEQPQHF. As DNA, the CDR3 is TGTGCCATCAGCGGGGGAGAACAGCCCCAGCATTTT.

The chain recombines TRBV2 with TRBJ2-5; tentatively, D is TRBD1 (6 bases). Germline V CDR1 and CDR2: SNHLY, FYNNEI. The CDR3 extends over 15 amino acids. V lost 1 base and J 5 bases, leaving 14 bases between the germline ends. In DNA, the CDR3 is TGTGCCAGCAGTGAAGTCGGACAGCGCCCCGAGACCCAGTACTTC. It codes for CASSEVGQRPETQYF.

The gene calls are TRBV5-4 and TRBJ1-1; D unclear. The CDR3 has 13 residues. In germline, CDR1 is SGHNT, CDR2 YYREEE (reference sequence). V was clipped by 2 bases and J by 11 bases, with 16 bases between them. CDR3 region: CASSFQHSTGAFF. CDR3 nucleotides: TGTGCCAGCAGCTTTCAACACTCGACCGGGGCTTTCTTT.

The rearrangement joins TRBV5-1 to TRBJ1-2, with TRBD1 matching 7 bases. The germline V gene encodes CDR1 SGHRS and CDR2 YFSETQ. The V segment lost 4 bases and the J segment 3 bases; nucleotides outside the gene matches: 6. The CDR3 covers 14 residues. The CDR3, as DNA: TGCGCCAGCAGCCCAGGGGGGAGAGACTATGGCTACACCTTC. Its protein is CASSPGGRDYGYTF.

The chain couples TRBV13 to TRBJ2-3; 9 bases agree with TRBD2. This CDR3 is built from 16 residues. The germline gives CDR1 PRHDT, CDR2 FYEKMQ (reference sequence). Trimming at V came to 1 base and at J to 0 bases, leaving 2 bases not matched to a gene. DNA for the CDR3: TGTGCCAGCAGCTTAGTTAGCGGGGGAAGCACAGATACGCAGTATTTT. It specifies CASSLVSGGSTDTQYF.

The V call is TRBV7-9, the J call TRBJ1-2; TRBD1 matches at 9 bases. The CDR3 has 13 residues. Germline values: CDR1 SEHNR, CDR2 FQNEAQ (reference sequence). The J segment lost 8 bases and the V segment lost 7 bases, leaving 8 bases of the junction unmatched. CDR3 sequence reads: CASIQQGANGYTF. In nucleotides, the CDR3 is TGTGCCAGCATCCAACAGGGGGCGAACGGCTACACCTTC.

The CDR3 protein is CASSRLSNQPQHF. DNA of the CDR3: TGTGCCAGCAGTAGACTTAGCAATCAGCCCCAGCATTTT. The gene calls are TRBV12-3 or TRBV12-4 and TRBJ1-5, with D uncertain. Trimming pared 5 bases from V and 0 bases from J, leaving 5 bases between. The CDR3 extends over 13 amino acids.